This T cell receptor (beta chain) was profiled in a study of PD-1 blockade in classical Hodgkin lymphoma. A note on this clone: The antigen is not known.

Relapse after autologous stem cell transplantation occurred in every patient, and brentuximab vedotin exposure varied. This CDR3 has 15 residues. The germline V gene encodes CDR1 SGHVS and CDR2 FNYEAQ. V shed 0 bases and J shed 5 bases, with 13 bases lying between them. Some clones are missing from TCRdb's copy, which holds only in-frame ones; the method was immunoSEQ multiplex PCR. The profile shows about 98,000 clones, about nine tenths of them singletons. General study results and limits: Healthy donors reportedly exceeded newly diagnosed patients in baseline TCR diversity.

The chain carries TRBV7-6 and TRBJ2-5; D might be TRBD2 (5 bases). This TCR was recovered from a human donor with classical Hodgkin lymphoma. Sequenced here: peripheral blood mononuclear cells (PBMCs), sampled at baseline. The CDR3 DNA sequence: TGTGCCAGCAGCTTAGCGGGAGAAGCCGGGGAGACCCAGTACTTC. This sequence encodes CASSLAGEAGETQYF.